A selection of T cell receptor beta chains follows, all from one sample in a study of liver allograft versus peripheral blood T cells. MiXCR was run by TCRdb on the reads, yielding one entry per CDR3 protein. Among around 5,200 distinct CDR3 sequences, about a sixth were seen once, and the ten largest hold roughly 49%. These receptors were collected from a human patient who had a liver transplant. The graft donor may have given rise to some T cells. The conserved cysteine and the conserved F or W are not part of the CDR3 here. The order of the fields is V gene, J gene, clone size, CDR3 protein. Clone size is given for some rows only: seen once, a few or many times, or a class if the clone is expanded.

v_gene: TRBV5-6; j_gene: TRBJ2-3; abundance: -; CDR3aa: ASSSQLAGFSTDTQY
v_gene: TRBV9; j_gene: TRBJ2-7; abundance: few; CDR3aa: ASSVGSSGTYEQY
v_gene: TRBV20-1; j_gene: TRBJ1-1; abundance: -; CDR3aa: SARPPDKNTEAF
v_gene: TRBV13; j_gene: TRBJ2-2; abundance: many; CDR3aa: ASSQGLINTGELF
v_gene: TRBV24-1; j_gene: TRBJ2-1; abundance: medium-sized; CDR3aa: ATSDGEEQF
v_gene: TRBV10-3; j_gene: TRBJ1-2; abundance: many; CDR3aa: AISEEDGYT
v_gene: TRBV27; j_gene: TRBJ1-3; abundance: many; CDR3aa: ASSPLGEAGNTIY
v_gene: TRBV5-4; j_gene: TRBJ2-1; abundance: many; CDR3aa: ASSLAMGTSGEQF
v_gene: TRBV10-3; j_gene: TRBJ1-1; abundance: medium-sized; CDR3aa: AIRNGQGVNTEAF
v_gene: TRBV5-1; j_gene: TRBJ2-1; abundance: -; CDR3aa: ASSDSGGKYEQF
v_gene: TRBV6-2/TRBV6-3; j_gene: TRBJ1-2; abundance: medium-sized; CDR3aa: ASSDFGTEGYGYT
v_gene: TRBV27; j_gene: TRBJ2-7; abundance: many; CDR3aa: ASSLGQPYVGEQY
v_gene: TRBV28; j_gene: TRBJ1-5; abundance: few; CDR3aa: ASKNRLGNQPQH
v_gene: TRBV7-9; j_gene: TRBJ1-2; abundance: -; CDR3aa: ASSSWNRDRIHGYT
v_gene: TRBV7-9; j_gene: TRBJ1-1; abundance: many; CDR3aa: ASSQRAVTLEAF
v_gene: TRBV13; j_gene: TRBJ1-5; abundance: few; CDR3aa: ASSLGSNQPQH
v_gene: TRBV20-1; j_gene: TRBJ1-1; abundance: many; CDR3aa: SARGVAEAF
v_gene: TRBV7-9; j_gene: TRBJ2-7; abundance: -; CDR3aa: ASSRRYEQY
v_gene: TRBV19; j_gene: TRBJ2-1; abundance: many; CDR3aa: ASSIRTGGFYNEQF
v_gene: TRBV27; j_gene: TRBJ1-1; abundance: many; CDR3aa: ASTPLGPTGMNTEAF
v_gene: TRBV24-1; j_gene: TRBJ2-2; abundance: medium-sized; CDR3aa: ATSDPSTGELF
v_gene: TRBV9; j_gene: TRBJ2-1; abundance: many; CDR3aa: ASSVTGLGGIRNEQF
v_gene: TRBV28; j_gene: TRBJ2-1; abundance: many; CDR3aa: ASSLSLAALDEQF
v_gene: TRBV20-1; j_gene: TRBJ1-2; abundance: few; CDR3aa: SARDRGFYGYT
v_gene: TRBV19; j_gene: TRBJ2-7; abundance: medium-sized; CDR3aa: ASSETGTDQYEQY
v_gene: TRBV6-1; j_gene: TRBJ2-5; abundance: many; CDR3aa: ATRKLLTGWQETQY
v_gene: TRBV13; j_gene: TRBJ2-3; abundance: -; CDR3aa: ASSQGGGTDTQY
v_gene: TRBV6-6; j_gene: TRBJ1-2; abundance: many; CDR3aa: ASREGLGYT
v_gene: TRBV28; j_gene: TRBJ1-1; abundance: many; CDR3aa: ASSSDRAGEAF
v_gene: TRBV12-3/TRBV12-4; j_gene: TRBJ2-3; abundance: -; CDR3aa: ASSPELALTDTQY
v_gene: TRBV20-1; j_gene: TRBJ2-5; abundance: -; CDR3aa: SAWTVQETQY
v_gene: TRBV13; j_gene: TRBJ2-5; abundance: medium-sized; CDR3aa: ASSSLTSGGVQETQY
v_gene: TRBV6-5; j_gene: TRBJ2-7; abundance: -; CDR3aa: ASSYSGGEALYEQY
v_gene: TRBV6-2/TRBV6-3; j_gene: TRBJ1-5; abundance: many; CDR3aa: ASVETGDQPQH
v_gene: TRBV24-1; j_gene: TRBJ2-1; abundance: medium-sized; CDR3aa: ATSDGDKHYNEQF
v_gene: TRBV7-2; j_gene: TRBJ2-1; abundance: many; CDR3aa: ASSSGTSGDVLGDEQF
v_gene: TRBV12-3/TRBV12-4; j_gene: TRBJ2-1; abundance: -; CDR3aa: ASSFSRPQF
v_gene: TRBV20-1; j_gene: TRBJ1-2; abundance: many; CDR3aa: SASLQDDYGYT
v_gene: TRBV28; j_gene: TRBJ1-2; abundance: few; CDR3aa: ASGGGIYYGYT
v_gene: TRBV19; j_gene: TRBJ1-2; abundance: medium-sized; CDR3aa: ASTPMARFPGIDYGYT
v_gene: TRBV5-6; j_gene: TRBJ1-4; abundance: many; CDR3aa: ASSSDSLNEKLF
v_gene: TRBV19; j_gene: TRBJ2-7; abundance: many; CDR3aa: ATAPGSTYEQY
v_gene: TRBV19; j_gene: TRBJ1-3; abundance: many; CDR3aa: ASSIDGTVVTGNTIY
v_gene: TRBV27; j_gene: TRBJ2-7; abundance: -; CDR3aa: ASSFSGTSGGAVSYEQY
v_gene: TRBV28; j_gene: TRBJ1-2; abundance: many; CDR3aa: ASSFSFGGNYGYT
v_gene: TRBV5-6; j_gene: TRBJ2-1; abundance: many; CDR3aa: ASSRASSYNEQF
v_gene: TRBV6-2/TRBV6-3; j_gene: TRBJ1-5; abundance: many; CDR3aa: ASSFVGTENYSNQPQH
v_gene: TRBV9; j_gene: TRBJ1-4; abundance: -; CDR3aa: ASSVGRQGSGEKLF
v_gene: TRBV18; j_gene: TRBJ2-2; abundance: medium-sized; CDR3aa: ASSDGQGVGELF
v_gene: TRBV6-5; j_gene: TRBJ2-1; abundance: many; CDR3aa: ASSYGGERGYNEQF
v_gene: TRBV12-3/TRBV12-4; j_gene: TRBJ2-7; abundance: -; CDR3aa: ASSSHSEQY